Here is one TCR beta chain with its context. V was shortened by 6 bases and J by 3 bases, with 15 bases between the two germline ends. CDR1 MDHEN and CDR2 SYDVKM come from the germline V gene. The CDR3 has 15 residues. The data derive from a study of blood T cell repertoires in COVID-19. About the study: Samples taken during acute and convalescent COVID-19 were collected in the United States, Italy and Spain.

Assay used: immunoSEQ multiplex PCR; TCRdb lists only in-frame clones, some missing. The sample contains 220,000 or so clones, 80% to 90% of which appear only once. What was sequenced was PBMCs or T cells enriched from blood (not recorded which). The rearrangement joins TRBV28 to TRBJ1-3; a weak D match, TRBD1 (6 bases). The clonotype comes from a woman aged 18-35 years in a cohort exposed to, infected with or recovered from COVID-19 (not recorded which). The CDR3 region is CASRGIRGSGNTIYF. The CDR3 bases are TGTGCCAGCAGGGGGATCAGGGGCAGTGGAAACACCATATATTTT.